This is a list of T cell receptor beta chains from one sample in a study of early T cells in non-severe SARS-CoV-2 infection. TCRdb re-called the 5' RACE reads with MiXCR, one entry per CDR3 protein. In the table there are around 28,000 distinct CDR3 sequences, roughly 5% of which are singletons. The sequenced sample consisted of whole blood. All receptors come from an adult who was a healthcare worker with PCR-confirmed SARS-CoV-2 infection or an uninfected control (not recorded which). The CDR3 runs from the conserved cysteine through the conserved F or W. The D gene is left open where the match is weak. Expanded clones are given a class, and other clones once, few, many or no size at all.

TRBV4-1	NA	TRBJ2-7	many	CASSQDARTNYEQYF	TGCGCCAGCAGCCAAGATGCCCGGACGAATTACGAGCAGTACTTC
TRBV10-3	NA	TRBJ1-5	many	CAISPRTENQPQHF	TGTGCCATCAGTCCTCGGACAGAAAATCAGCCCCAGCATTTT
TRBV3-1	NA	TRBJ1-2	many	CASSRTAIYGYTF	TGTGCCAGCAGCCGGACAGCCATTTATGGCTACACCTTC
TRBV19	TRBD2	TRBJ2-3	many	CASQREWADTQYF	TGTGCCAGCCAGCGGGAGTGGGCAGATACGCAGTATTTT
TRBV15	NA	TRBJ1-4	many	CATSRDGATNEKLFF	TGTGCCACCAGCAGAGACGGAGCAACTAATGAAAAACTGTTTTTT
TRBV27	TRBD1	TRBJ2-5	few	CASSLLAGGQETQYF	TGTGCCAGCAGTTTACTCGCAGGGGGCCAAGAGACCCAGTACTTC
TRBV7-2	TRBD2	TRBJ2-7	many	CASSSGLAGGYEQYF	TGTGCCAGCAGCTCAGGACTAGCGGGAGGTTACGAGCAGTACTTC
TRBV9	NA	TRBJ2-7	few	CASSVGVGVGYEQYF	TGTGCCAGCAGCGTAGGAGTCGGAGTGGGTTACGAGCAGTACTTC
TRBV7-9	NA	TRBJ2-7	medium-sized	CASRLPRVPYEQYF	TGTGCCAGCAGACTTCCAAGGGTCCCCTACGAGCAGTACTTC
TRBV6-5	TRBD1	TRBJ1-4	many	CASSARQGDGEKLFF	TGTGCCAGCAGTGCCAGACAGGGGGACGGTGAAAAACTGTTTTTT
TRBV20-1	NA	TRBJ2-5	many	CSATAGYQETQYF	TGCAGTGCTACTGCAGGGTACCAAGAGACCCAGTACTTC
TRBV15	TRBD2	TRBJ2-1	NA	CATSGTRSYNEQFF	TGTGCCACCAGCGGGACTAGATCCTACAATGAGCAGTTCTTC
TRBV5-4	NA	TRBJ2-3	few	CASSLASLADTQYF	TGTGCCAGCAGCTTGGCTAGTCTGGCAGATACGCAGTATTTT
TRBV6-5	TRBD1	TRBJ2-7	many	CASSYRGQGLGYEQYF	TGTGCCAGCAGTTACCGTGGACAGGGTCTGGGCTACGAGCAGTACTTC
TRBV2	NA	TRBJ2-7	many	CASSGTYLSSYEQYF	TGTGCCAGCAGCGGGACCTACCTGTCCTCCTACGAGCAGTACTTC
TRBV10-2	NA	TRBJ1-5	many	CASRSGSDSNQPQHF	TGCGCCAGCCGGTCGGGGTCCGATAGCAATCAGCCCCAGCATTTT
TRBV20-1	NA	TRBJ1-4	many	CSARDRAFNEKLFF	TGCAGTGCTAGAGATAGGGCGTTTAATGAAAAACTGTTTTTT
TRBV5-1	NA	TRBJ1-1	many	CASSLGVNRNTEAFF	TGCGCCAGCAGCTTAGGGGTCAATCGAAACACTGAAGCTTTCTTT
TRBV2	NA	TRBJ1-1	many	CASSGVRDSEAFF	TGTGCCAGCAGTGGCGTCAGGGATTCTGAAGCTTTCTTT
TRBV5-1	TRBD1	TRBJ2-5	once	CASSPDRAETQYF	TGCGCCAGCAGCCCGGACAGGGCTGAGACCCAGTACTTC
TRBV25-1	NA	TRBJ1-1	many	CASSAAEVTEAFF	TGTGCCAGCAGTGCGGCGGAGGTAACTGAAGCTTTCTTT
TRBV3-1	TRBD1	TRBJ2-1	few	CASSHSPGQGENEQFF	TGTGCCAGCAGCCATTCCCCGGGACAGGGCGAAAATGAGCAGTTCTTC
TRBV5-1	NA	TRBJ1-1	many	CASSLGTLNTEAFF	TGCGCCAGCAGCTTGGGCACCCTGAACACTGAAGCTTTCTTT
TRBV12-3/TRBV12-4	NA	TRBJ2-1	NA	CASRRGGDLQFF	TGTGCCAGCAGGCGAGGGGGGGATCTCCAGTTCTTC
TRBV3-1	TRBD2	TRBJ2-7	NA	CASRLAGGNEQYF	TGTGCCAGCAGACTAGCGGGAGGGAACGAGCAGTACTTC
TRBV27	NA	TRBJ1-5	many	CASSLSWVRGNQPQHF	TGTGCCAGCAGTTTATCTTGGGTAAGGGGCAATCAGCCCCAGCATTTT
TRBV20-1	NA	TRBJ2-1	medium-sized	CSARKDYTGNNEQFF	TGCAGTGCTAGAAAGGACTATACTGGAAACAATGAGCAGTTCTTC
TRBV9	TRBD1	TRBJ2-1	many	CASSPHPDRVGNEQFF	TGTGCCAGCAGCCCCCACCCGGACAGGGTAGGCAATGAGCAGTTCTTC
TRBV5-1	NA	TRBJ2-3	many	CASSTGGGQITDTQYF	TGCGCCAGCAGCACCGGAGGGGGGCAGATCACAGATACGCAGTATTTT
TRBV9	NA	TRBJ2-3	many	CASSVDGTSTDTQYF	TGTGCCAGCAGCGTAGACGGAACTTCCACAGATACGCAGTATTTT
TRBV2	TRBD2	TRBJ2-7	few	CASSEREGYEQYF	TGTGCCAGCAGTGAGCGGGAGGGGTACGAGCAGTACTTC
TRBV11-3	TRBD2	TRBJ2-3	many	CASSRGSADTQYF	TGTGCCAGCAGCCGCGGGAGTGCAGATACGCAGTATTTT
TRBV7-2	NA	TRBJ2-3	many	CASSLPPFVGRPDTQYF	TGTGCCAGCAGCTTACCTCCTTTTGTGGGGCGACCAGATACGCAGTATTTT
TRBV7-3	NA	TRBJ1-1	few	CASSLSSNTEAFF	TGTGCCAGCAGCTTATCTTCGAACACTGAAGCTTTCTTT
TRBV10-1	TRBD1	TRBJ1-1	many	CASRRDREPFF	TGCGCCAGCAGGAGGGACAGGGAACCTTTCTTT
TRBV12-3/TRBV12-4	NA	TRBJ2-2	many	CASSSREAGELFF	TGTGCCAGCAGTTCCAGGGAAGCCGGGGAGCTGTTTTTT
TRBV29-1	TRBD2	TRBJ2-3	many	CSVAGRALADTQYF	TGCAGCGTTGCGGGGAGGGCCTTGGCAGATACGCAGTATTTT